This TCR beta chain came from a study of cytomegalovirus exposure and HLA in healthy donors. Study details: Early on, a data release was issued that held about 85 million unique TCRs from HLA-typed donors. Study-level points and caveats: Available immune exposure information covered CMV serostatus only. Within an earlier analysis, most TCR beta V segments proved productive either about 90% or about 30% of the time. In vitro testing confirmed a few CMV-associated chains as specific for CMV antigens.

Germline V CDR1 and CDR2: MDHEN, SYDVKM. Trimming shortened V by 2 bases and J by 7 bases, and 8 bases separated the two germline ends. The CDR3 loop spans 13 amino acids. Researchers ran the PCR with 60 Vbeta and 13 Jbeta primers. The data were produced by immunoSEQ multiplex PCR, yet TCRdb's version contains in-frame clones alone and is incomplete. The profile covers about 84,000 clones, with around 68% appearing a single time and about 15% taken by the ten largest. Remarks on this clone: No antigen is known for it.

The sequence came from a middle-aged woman in good health and CMV-seropositive. The V gene is TRBV28, the J gene TRBJ2-2, with a weak D call TRBD1 (6 bases). Sequences were obtained from PBMCs. The DNA for the CDR3 is TGTGCCAGCAGTTTAGGGGGCTTCGGGGAGCTGTTTTTT. Protein: CASSLGGFGELFF.